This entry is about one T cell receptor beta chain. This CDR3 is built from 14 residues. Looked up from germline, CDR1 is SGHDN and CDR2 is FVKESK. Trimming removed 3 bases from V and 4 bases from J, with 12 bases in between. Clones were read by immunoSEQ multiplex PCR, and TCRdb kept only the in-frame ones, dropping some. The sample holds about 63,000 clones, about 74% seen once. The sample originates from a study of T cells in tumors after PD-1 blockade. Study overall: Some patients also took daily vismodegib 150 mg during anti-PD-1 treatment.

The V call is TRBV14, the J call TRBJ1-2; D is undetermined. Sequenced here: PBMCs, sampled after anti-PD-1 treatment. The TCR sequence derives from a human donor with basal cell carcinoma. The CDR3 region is CASSQAPQAYGYTF. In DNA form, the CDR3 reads TGTGCCAGCAGCCAGGCCCCCCAGGCCTATGGCTACACCTTC.